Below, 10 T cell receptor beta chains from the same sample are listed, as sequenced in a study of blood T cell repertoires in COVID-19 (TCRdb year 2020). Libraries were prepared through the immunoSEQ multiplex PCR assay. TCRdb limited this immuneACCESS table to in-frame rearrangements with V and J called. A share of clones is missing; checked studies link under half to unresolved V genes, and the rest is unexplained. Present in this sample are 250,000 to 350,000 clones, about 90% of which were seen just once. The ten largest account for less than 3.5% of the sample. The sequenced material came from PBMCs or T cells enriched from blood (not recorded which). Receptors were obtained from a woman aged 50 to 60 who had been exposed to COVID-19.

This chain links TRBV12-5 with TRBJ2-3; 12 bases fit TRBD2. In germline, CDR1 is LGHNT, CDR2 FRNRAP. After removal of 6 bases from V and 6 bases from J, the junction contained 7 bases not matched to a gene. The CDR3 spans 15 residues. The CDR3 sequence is CASGPGTSGLDTQYF. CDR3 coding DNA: TGTGCTAGTGGCCCGGGGACTAGCGGGTTGGATACGCAGTATTTT.

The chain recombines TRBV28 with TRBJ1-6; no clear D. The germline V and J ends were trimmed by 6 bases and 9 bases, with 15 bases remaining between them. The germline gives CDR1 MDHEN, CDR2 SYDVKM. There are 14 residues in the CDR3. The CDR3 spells CASRPLEVVSPLHF. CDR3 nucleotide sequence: TGTGCCAGCAGGCCTTTGGAGGTCGTTTCACCCCTCCACTTT.

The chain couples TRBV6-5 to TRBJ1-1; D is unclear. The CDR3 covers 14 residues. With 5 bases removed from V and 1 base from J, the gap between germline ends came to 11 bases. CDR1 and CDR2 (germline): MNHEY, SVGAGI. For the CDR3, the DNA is TGTGCCAGCAGTCTGGGTTCAGGGAACACTGAAGCTTTCTTT. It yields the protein CASSLGSGNTEAFF.

In nucleotides, the CDR3 is TGCAGCGTTGAAGGCCTATCCTACGAGCAGTACTTC. Amino acids: CSVEGLSYEQYF. The chain employs TRBV29-1 and TRBJ2-7; D is unresolved. Germline V lookup: CDR1 SQVTM, CDR2 ANQGSEA. With 1 base removed from V and 1 base from J, the gap between germline ends came to 5 bases. The CDR3 is 12 amino acids.

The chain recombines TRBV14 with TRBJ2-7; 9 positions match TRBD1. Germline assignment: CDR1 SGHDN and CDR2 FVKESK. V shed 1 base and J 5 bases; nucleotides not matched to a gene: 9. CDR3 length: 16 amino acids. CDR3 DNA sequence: TGTGCCAGCAGCCAAGTCCCCGGACAGGGGATGGACGAGCAGTACTTC. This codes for CASSQVPGQGMDEQYF.

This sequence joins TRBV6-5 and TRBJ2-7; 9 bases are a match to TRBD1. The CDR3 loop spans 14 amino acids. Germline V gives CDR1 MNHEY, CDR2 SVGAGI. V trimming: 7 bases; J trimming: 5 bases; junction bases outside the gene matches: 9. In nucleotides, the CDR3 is TGTGCCAGCATGCCGGGACAGGGACTTCACGAGCAGTACTTC. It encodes CASMPGQGLHEQYF.

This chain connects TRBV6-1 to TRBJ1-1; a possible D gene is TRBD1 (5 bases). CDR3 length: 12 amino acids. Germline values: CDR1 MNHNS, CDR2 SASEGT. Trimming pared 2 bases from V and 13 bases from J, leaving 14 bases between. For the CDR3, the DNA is TGTGCCAGCAGTGAATTGACGGGGGTTGTTTTCTTT. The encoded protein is CASSELTGVVFF.

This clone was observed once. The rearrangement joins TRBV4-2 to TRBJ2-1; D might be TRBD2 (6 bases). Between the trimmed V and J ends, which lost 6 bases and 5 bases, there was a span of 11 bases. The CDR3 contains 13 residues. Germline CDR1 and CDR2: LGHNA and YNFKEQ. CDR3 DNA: TGTGCCAGCAGACATAGCGGCAACAATGAGCAGTTCTTC. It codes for CASRHSGNNEQFF.

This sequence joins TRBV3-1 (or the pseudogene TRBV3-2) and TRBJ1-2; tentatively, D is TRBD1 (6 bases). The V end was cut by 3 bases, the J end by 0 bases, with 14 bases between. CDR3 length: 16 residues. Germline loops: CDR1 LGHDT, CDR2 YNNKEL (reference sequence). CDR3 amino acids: CASSQGFGGANYGYTF. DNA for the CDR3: TGTGCCAGCAGCCAGGGATTTGGGGGCGCTAACTATGGCTACACCTTC.

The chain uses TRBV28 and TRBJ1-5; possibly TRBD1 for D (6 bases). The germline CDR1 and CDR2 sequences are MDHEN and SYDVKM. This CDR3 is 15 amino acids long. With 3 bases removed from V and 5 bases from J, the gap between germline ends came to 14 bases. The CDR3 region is CASSLSDRPHQPQHF. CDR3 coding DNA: TGTGCCAGCAGTTTGAGCGACAGGCCCCATCAGCCCCAGCATTTT.